A selection of T cell receptor beta chains follows, all from one sample in a study of persistence of HIV-infected CD4 T cells. Profiled with immunoSEQ multiplex PCR; TCRdb holds only in-frame clones, not every one. The repertoire consists of some 48,000 clones, with over 70% occurring once and the leading ten covering about 3%. The antigens for these receptors are not known. The sample here was CD4+ T cells sorted from PBMCs after roughly 19-hour stimulation, taken from a patient who received antiretroviral therapy. Receptor source: an adult man with HIV who was CMV-seropositive. CDR3s include the opening cysteine and the closing phenylalanine or tryptophan. The D gene is left open where the match is weak.

J | D | V | DNA | CDR3
TRBJ2-5 | TRBD2 | TRBV6-8 | TGTGCCAGCAGTTACTCGAAGTATGGGACTAGCGGCCAAGAGACCCAGTACTTC | CASSYSKYGTSGQETQYF
TRBJ2-3 | TRBD2 | TRBV7-2 | TGTGCCAGCAGCGCCGGCGGCGGGAGGACATACACAGATACGCAGTATTTT | CASSAGGGRTYTDTQYF
TRBJ2-5 | NA | TRBV5-1 | TGCGCCAGCAGCTTGGGAAGGGGCCAAGAGACCCAGTACTTC | CASSLGRGQETQYF
TRBJ1-1 | NA | TRBV6-6 | TGTGCCAGCAGCAAAACAGGAAACACTGAAGCTTTCTTT | CASSKTGNTEAFF
TRBJ1-1 | NA | TRBV21-1 | TGTGCCAGCAGCAACGATACCGCAGGGAACACTGAAGCTTTCTTT | CASSNDTAGNTEAFF
TRBJ2-7 | TRBD2 | TRBV3-1/TRBV3-2 | TGTGCCAGCAGCCATTGGACTAGATGGGCCGAGCAGTACTTC | CASSHWTRWAEQYF
TRBJ2-4 | NA | TRBV19 | TGTGCCAGTAGTTTGGTTGGGCAGGGAGCCAAAAACATTCAGTACTTC | CASSLVGQGAKNIQYF
TRBJ2-3 | TRBD2 | TRBV5-6 | TGTGCCAGCAGGCCACGGGCGGGAGTAACCACAGATACGCAGTATTTT | CASRPRAGVTTDTQYF
TRBJ2-2 | NA | TRBV5-8 | TGTGCCAGCAGCTTGCAAGGATTGTCCGGGGAGCTGTTTTTT | CASSLQGLSGELFF
TRBJ2-1 | NA | TRBV6-6 | TGTGCCAGCAGTTATGAGGGACAAACCTACAATGAGCAGTTCTTC | CASSYEGQTYNEQFF